This TCR beta chain was recorded in a study of blood T cell repertoires in COVID-19. The data were produced by immunoSEQ multiplex PCR, yet TCRdb's version contains in-frame clones alone and is incomplete. The profile shows a few hundred thousand clones, about nine tenths of them singletons. Individuals drawn from under 30 US areas were about 18 to 90 years old. CDR1 and CDR2 from the germline V gene are SNHLY and FYNNEI. The CDR3 is 22 amino acids. The ends lost 10 bases at V and 5 bases at J; junction bases unmatched: 30. The receptor's source is a woman aged 40 to 49 who had been exposed to COVID-19. V usage is TRBV2 and J usage is TRBJ2-1; TRBD1 matches 12 bases. The sample taken for sequencing was PBMCs or T cells enriched from blood (not recorded which). The CDR3 spells CAIPRDRDRGLNGTLRDNEQFF. CDR3 sequence (DNA): TGTGCCATCCCCAGGGACCGGGACAGGGGGCTCAACGGGACTCTAAGGGACAATGAGCAGTTCTTC.